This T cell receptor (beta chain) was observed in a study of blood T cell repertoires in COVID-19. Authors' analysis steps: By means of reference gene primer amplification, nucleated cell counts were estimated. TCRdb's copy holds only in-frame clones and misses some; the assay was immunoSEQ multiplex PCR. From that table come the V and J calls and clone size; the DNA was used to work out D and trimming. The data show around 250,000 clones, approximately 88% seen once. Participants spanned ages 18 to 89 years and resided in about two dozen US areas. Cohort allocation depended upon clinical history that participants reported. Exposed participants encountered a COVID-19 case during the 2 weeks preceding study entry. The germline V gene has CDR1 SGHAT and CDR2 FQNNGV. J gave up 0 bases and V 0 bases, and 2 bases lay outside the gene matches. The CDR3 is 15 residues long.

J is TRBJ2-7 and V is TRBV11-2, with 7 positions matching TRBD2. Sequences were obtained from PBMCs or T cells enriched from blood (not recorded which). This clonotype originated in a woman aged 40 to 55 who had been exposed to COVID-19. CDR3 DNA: TGTGCCAGCAGCTTAGACGCGGGGGACTCCTACGAGCAGTACTTC. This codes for CASSLDAGDSYEQYF.